This T cell receptor (beta chain) was documented in a study of shared clonotypes between healthy human individuals. On the study more broadly: Donors had three CD4 naive, three CD4 memory, two CD8 naive and one CD8 memory plate apiece. Study outcomes and limitations: Estimated richness was generally greater in naive than memory subsets. It was expected that sequencing depth would affect clonotype sharing among donors. Four donors showed sharing of approximately 5% of naive CD4 clonotypes.

Positive CCR7 selection of CD45RO-negative cells yielded the naive CD8 cells, and terminally differentiated effector memory CD45RA+ cells were excluded. Assay: immunoSEQ multiplex PCR; the TCRdb copy retains only in-frame clones and omits some. The repertoire holds about 2 million clones, with approximately 94% as singletons. Comments on this clone: Its target is not known.

Trimming cost V 1 base and J 10 bases; bases outside gene matches: 6. The germline CDR1 and CDR2 sequences are GTSNPN and SVGIG (reference sequence). This CDR3 is 13 amino acids long. This sequence joins TRBV30 and TRBJ2-1; 8 positions match TRBD1. The receptor comes from a man aged 18 to 30 in good health. The sequencing input was naive CD8+ T cells sorted from blood. The CDR3 here is CAWSGQGAREQFF. The CDR3 DNA is TGTGCCTGGAGTGGGCAGGGGGCGCGCGAGCAGTTCTTC. Supplemented by reference TRBV30 and TRBJ2-1, the full variable domain reads SQTIHQWPATLVQPVGSPLSLECTVEGTSNPNLYWYRQAAGRGLQLLFYSVGIGQISSEVPQNLSASRPQDRQFILSSKKLLLSDSGFYLCAWSGQGAREQFFGPGTRLTVL.